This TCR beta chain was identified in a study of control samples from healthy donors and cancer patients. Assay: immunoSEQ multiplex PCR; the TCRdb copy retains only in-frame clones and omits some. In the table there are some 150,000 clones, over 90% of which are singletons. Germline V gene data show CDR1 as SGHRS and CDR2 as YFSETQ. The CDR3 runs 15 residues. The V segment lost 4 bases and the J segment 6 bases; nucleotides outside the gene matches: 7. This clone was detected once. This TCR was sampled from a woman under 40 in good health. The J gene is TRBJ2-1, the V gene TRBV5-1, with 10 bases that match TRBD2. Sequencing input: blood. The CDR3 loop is CASSRLAGVGNEQFF. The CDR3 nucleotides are TGCGCCAGCAGCCGGCTAGCGGGAGTTGGCAATGAGCAGTTCTTC.